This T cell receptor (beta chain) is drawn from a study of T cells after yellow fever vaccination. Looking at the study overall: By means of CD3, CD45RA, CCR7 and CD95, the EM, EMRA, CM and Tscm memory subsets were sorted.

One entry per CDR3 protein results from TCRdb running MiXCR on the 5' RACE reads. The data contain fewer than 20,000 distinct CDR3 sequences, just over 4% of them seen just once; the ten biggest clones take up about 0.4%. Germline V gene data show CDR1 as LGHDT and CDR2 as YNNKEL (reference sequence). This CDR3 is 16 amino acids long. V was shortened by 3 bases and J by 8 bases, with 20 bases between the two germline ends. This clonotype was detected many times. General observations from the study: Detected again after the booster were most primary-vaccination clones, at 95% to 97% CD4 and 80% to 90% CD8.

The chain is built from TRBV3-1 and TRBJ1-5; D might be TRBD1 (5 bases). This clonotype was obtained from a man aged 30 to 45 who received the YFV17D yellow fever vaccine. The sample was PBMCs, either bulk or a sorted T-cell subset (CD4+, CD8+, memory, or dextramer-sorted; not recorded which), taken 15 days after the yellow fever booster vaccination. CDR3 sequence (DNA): TGTGCCAGCAGCCACCTGTGGGGTGGGGGTGATAAGCCCCAGCATTTT. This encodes CASSHLWGGGDKPQHF.